These 4 T cell receptor beta chains share one sample of origin, sequenced in a study of T cell repertoires in cytomegalovirus infection. TCRdb re-analysed the reads in MiXCR, keeping a single row per CDR3 protein. The table includes about 600,000 distinct CDR3 sequences, 24% detected once. The material sequenced was CD8+ T cells from PBMCs. These receptors were collected from a human donor in good health (CMV status not recorded). Some clones in this sample may be carry-over from other donors' samples.

This clonotype was detected many times. The genes are TRBV10-2 and TRBJ2-7; possible D gene TRBD2, 6 bases. Trimming took 4 bases from V and 1 from J, leaving 14 bases between them. This CDR3 has 15 residues. CDR1 and CDR2 (germline): WSHSY, SAAADI. The CDR3: CASSGRDGRSYEQYF. The CDR3 coding sequence is TGCGCCAGCAGTGGGAGGGACGGAAGATCCTACGAGCAGTACTTC.

The sample holds many counts of this clonotype. The gene calls are TRBV28 and TRBJ2-3; TRBD1 agrees at 9 bases. V trimming: 7 bases; J trimming: 6 bases; junction bases outside the gene matches: 11. Germline-derived CDR1 and CDR2 are MDHEN and SYDVKM. This CDR3 has 15 residues. The CDR3 region has the DNA TGTGCCAGCACCATGGGACAGGGCTCCCGGGATACGCAGTATTTT. Protein sequence: CASTMGQGSRDTQYF.

This clonotype was recorded many times. The genes are TRBV6-6 and TRBJ2-6; D unclear. CDR3 length: 18 amino acids. The V end lost 1 base, the J end lost 1 base, and 14 bases lay between the germline ends. CDR1 is MNHNY, CDR2 SVGAGI, per germline (reference sequence). The CDR3 bases are TGTGCCAGCAGTTACTACCCGGCGGTGGGGTCTGGGGCCAACGTCCTGACTTTC. Translated, it gives CASSYYPAVGSGANVLTF.

This chain links TRBV6-6 with TRBJ2-3; D call uncertain. From germline, CDR1 is MNHNY and CDR2 SVGAGI (reference sequence). The CDR3 has 13 amino acids. Trimming took 5 bases from V and 6 from J, leaving 12 bases between them. The CDR3 coding sequence is TGTGCCAGCAGTATCGCACCCTGGGATACGCAGTATTTT. Its protein is CASSIAPWDTQYF.